Each of the 3 T cell receptor beta chains below was sequenced from the same sample in a study of T cells in Graves' hyperthyroidism and ophthalmopathy. Using RNA transcripts as the source, TCR beta CDR3 regions were amplified. The study used the HTBI primer set for a first-round RT-PCR of the TCR CDR3. One entry per CDR3 protein results from TCRdb running MiXCR on the multiplex PCR reads. The sample includes 500,000 to 800,000 distinct CDR3 sequences, roughly 46% of them seen just once. The sequencing input was peripheral blood or thyroid tissue (not recorded which). Receptors originate from an adult man with Graves' disease, either hyperthyroidism or ophthalmopathy (not recorded which).

J is TRBJ2-5 and V is TRBV29-1; D gene ambiguous. This CDR3 region has 10 residues. V was trimmed by 4 bases and J by 9 bases, leaving 9 bases between them. Germline lookup yields CDR1 SQVTM and CDR2 ANQGSEA. Here the CDR3 DNA reads TGCAGCGTTGTGGATCAGCCCCAGTACTTC. As protein: CSVVDQPQYF.

This chain joins TRBV11-2 and TRBJ2-7; D perhaps matches TRBD1 (6 bases). This CDR3 has 12 residues. The germline V gene has CDR1 SGHAT and CDR2 FQNNGV. V lost 5 bases to trimming and J lost 6 bases, with 11 bases between them. The DNA of the CDR3 is TGTGCCAGCAGCGCAGGGGTCGGCGAGCAGTACTTC. Amino acids: CASSAGVGEQYF.

The J gene is TRBJ2-5, the V gene TRBV24-1, with 7 bases that match TRBD1. The CDR3 covers 13 residues. V lost 7 bases, J lost 5 bases, and 6 bases stayed unmatched. Germline loops: CDR1 KGHDR, CDR2 SFDVKD. The CDR3 DNA sequence: TGTGCCACCAGGTCGACAGGGAAGGAGACCCAGTACTTC. It yields the protein CATRSTGKETQYF.